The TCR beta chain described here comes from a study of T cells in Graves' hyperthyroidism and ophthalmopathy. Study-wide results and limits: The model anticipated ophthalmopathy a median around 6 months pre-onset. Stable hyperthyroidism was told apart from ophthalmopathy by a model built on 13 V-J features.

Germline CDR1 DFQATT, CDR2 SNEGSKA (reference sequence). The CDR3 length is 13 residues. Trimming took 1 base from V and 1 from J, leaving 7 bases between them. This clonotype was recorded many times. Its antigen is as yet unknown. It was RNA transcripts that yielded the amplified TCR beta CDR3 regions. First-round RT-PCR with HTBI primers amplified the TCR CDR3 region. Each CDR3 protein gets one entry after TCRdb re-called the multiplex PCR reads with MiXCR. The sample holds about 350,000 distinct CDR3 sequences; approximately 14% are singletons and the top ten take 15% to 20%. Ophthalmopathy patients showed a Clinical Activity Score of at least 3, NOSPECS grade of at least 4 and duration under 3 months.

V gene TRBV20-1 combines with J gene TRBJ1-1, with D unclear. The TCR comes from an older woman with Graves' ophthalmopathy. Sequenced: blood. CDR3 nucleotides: TGCAGTGCTAGAGGGCAGGCGAACACTGAAGCTTTCTTT. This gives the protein CSARGQANTEAFF.